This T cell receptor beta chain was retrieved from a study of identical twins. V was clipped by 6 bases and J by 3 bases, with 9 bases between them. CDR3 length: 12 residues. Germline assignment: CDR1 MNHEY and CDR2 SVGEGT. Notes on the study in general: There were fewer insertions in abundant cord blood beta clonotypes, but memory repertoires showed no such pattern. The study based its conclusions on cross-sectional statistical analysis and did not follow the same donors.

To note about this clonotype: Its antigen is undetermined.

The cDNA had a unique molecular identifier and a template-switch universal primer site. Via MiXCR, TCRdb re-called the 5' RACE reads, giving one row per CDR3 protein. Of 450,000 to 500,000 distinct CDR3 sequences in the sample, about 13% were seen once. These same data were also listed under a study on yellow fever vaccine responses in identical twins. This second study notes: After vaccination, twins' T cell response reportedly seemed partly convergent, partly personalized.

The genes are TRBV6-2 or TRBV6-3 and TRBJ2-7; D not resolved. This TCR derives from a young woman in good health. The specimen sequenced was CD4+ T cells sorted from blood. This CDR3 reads CASRPPDYEQYF. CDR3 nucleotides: TGTGCCAGCAGACCCCCAGACTACGAGCAGTACTTC.